The 22 T cell receptor beta chains below all came from one sample that was sequenced in a study of T cells after yellow fever vaccination. TCRdb redid the calling of the 5' RACE reads with MiXCR, one entry per CDR3 protein. The repertoire holds 600,000 to 750,000 distinct CDR3 sequences, with over 9% as singletons. Sequencing used PBMCs, obtained on the day of the yellow fever booster vaccination. The receptors were gathered from a man younger than 40 who received the YFV17D yellow fever vaccine.

This clonotype showed up just a few times. The chain employs TRBV29-1 and TRBJ2-3; maybe TRBD1 (5 bases). The CDR3 length is 12 residues. The V gene lost 4 bases and the J gene lost 6 bases, with 11 bases spanning the gap. Germline lookup yields CDR1 SQVTM and CDR2 ANQGSEA. The CDR3 sequence: CSVALGADTQYF. DNA of the CDR3: TGCAGCGTTGCCTTAGGGGCGGATACGCAGTATTTT.

The DNA of the CDR3 is TGCAGTGCTCGCAAAGGGTCAGGCAATCAGCCCCAGCATTTT. Its protein product is CSARKGSGNQPQHF. The chain is built from TRBV20-1 and TRBJ1-5, with D unclear. The ends were cut back, 5 bases at V and 2 bases at J, with 13 bases in the middle. The CDR3 consists of 14 residues. Germline loops: CDR1 DFQATT, CDR2 SNEGSKA (reference sequence).

The gene calls are TRBV28 and TRBJ2-7; 7 positions match TRBD1. The CDR3 is 13 amino acids. Germline-derived CDR1 and CDR2 are MDHEN and SYDVKM. V shed 1 base, J shed 5 bases, and the junction held 2 bases outside the gene matches. CDR3: CASSLLDRNEQYF. The DNA for the CDR3 is TGTGCCAGCAGTTTATTGGACAGGAACGAGCAGTACTTC.

The chain combines TRBV7-3 with TRBJ2-3; D gene unclear. CDR1 and CDR2 from the germline V gene are SGHTA and FQGTGA. V was cut by 1 base and J by 1 base, with 9 bases left in between. There are 15 residues in the CDR3. CDR3 nucleotides: TGTGCCAGCAGCTTAAATGCATTGGGCACAGATACGCAGTATTTT. Translating gives CASSLNALGTDTQYF.

This clonotype was seen a handful of times. The chain has TRBV10-3 and TRBJ1-4; unclear D gene. CDR3 length: 14 amino acids. Trimming stripped 11 bases from V and 3 bases from J, with 16 bases between. In germline, CDR1 is ENHRY, CDR2 SYGVKD. The CDR3 nucleotides are TGTGCCTCAACCTCCAGTCCAGCTAATGAAAAACTGTTTTTT. Translation: CASTSSPANEKLFF.

In this sample, this clonotype turned up a few times. The chain joins TRBV10-3 to TRBJ2-1, with TRBD2 matching over 11 bases. This CDR3 is 17 amino acids long. Per the germline V gene, CDR1 is ENHRY and CDR2 is SYGVKD. V was clipped by 4 bases and J by 7 bases; unmatched bases: 12. In nucleotides, the CDR3 is TGTGCCATCAGTGCTGGCTCCGGGACTAGCGGTATGAATGAGCAGTTCTTC. It is translated as CAISAGSGTSGMNEQFF.

This clonotype appeared a few times. The rearrangement uses TRBV18 and TRBJ2-7, with a weak D call TRBD1 (7 bases). V lost 3 bases to trimming and J lost 6 bases, with 15 bases between them. The CDR3 spans 14 residues. The germline CDR1 and CDR2 sequences are KGHSH and LQKENI. The CDR3 nucleotides read TGTGCCAGCTCACCCGACAGGGTGGGGGGCGAGCAGTACTTC. This gives the protein CASSPDRVGGEQYF. The complete variable domain, with remaining parts taken from reference TRBV18 and TRBJ2-7, reads NAGVMQNPRHLVRRRGQEARLRCSPMKGHSHVYWYRQLPEEGLKFMVYLQKENIIDESGMPKERFSAEFPKEGPSILRIQQVVRGDSAAYFCASSPDRVGGEQYFGPGTRLTVT.

In this sample, this clonotype turned up many times. V is TRBV29-1 and J is TRBJ2-1, with 8 nucleotides matching TRBD2. With V trimmed by 3 bases and J by 6 bases, 4 bases remained unmatched. Germline-derived CDR1 and CDR2 are SQVTM and ANQGSEA. CDR3 length equals 13 residues. The CDR3 loop is CSVERREANEQFF. Here the CDR3 DNA reads TGCAGCGTTGAGAGGCGGGAGGCCAATGAGCAGTTCTTC.

This clonotype came up a few times. This chain links TRBV5-1 with TRBJ2-1; 12 bases are a match to TRBD2. Per the germline V gene, CDR1 is SGHRS and CDR2 is YFSETQ. Trimming at V came to 2 bases and at J to 6 bases, leaving 3 bases not matched to a gene. This CDR3 region has 15 residues. The CDR3 is CASSFGTSGPNEQFF. In DNA, the CDR3 is TGCGCCAGCAGCTTTGGGACTAGCGGGCCCAATGAGCAGTTCTTC.

The chain is built from TRBV27 and TRBJ1-1; weak D call: TRBD1 (6 bases). Trimming pared 5 bases from V and 2 bases from J, leaving 15 bases between. Germline CDR1 MNHEY, CDR2 SMNVEV (reference sequence). The CDR3 extends over 15 amino acids. This CDR3 reads CASSLTPGANTEAFF. CDR3 bases: TGTGCCAGCAGTCTGACCCCAGGGGCTAACACTGAAGCTTTCTTT.

In its sample, this clonotype was seen a few times. The rearrangement uses TRBV20-1 and TRBJ2-7; TRBD1 matches 11 bases. The CDR3 consists of 14 residues. Trimming at V came to 6 bases and at J to 0 bases, leaving 4 bases not matched to a gene. Germline values: CDR1 DFQATT, CDR2 SNEGSKA (reference sequence). The CDR3 loop is CSAGTGGISYEQYF. DNA of the CDR3: TGCAGTGCCGGGACAGGGGGGATCTCCTACGAGCAGTACTTC.

This clonotype was seen only a few times. The chain uses TRBV6-5 and TRBJ2-1, with 10 positions matching TRBD2. The length of the CDR3 is 16 residues. Germline-derived CDR1 and CDR2 are MNHEY and SVGAGI. Germline trimming cut 0 bases from V and 7 bases from J; bases unmatched to any gene: 6. DNA of the CDR3: TGTGCCAGCAGTTACTCTACTAGCGGGAAAGGGAATGAGCAGTTCTTC. Its protein is CASSYSTSGKGNEQFF.

The chain is built from TRBV7-9 and TRBJ2-1; no firm D call. Looked up from germline, CDR1 is SEHNR and CDR2 is FQNEAQ (reference sequence). CDR3 length: 12 residues. Trimming removed 6 bases at V and 13 bases at J, with 16 bases between. CDR3 in DNA: TGTGCCAGCAGTAAAACCAGGCTAGGCCAGTTCTTC. Protein: CASSKTRLGQFF.

At least ten counts were recorded for this clonotype. The chain recombines TRBV7-2 with TRBJ2-7; maybe TRBD1 (6 bases). The ends were cut back, 5 bases at V and 4 bases at J, with 18 bases in the middle. In germline, CDR1 is SGHTA, CDR2 FQGNSA. The CDR3 sequence is 15 residues long. CDR3 nucleotide sequence: TGTGCCAGCAGCCCCAGACAGGTCTTCAATTACGAGCAGTACTTC. Protein product: CASSPRQVFNYEQYF.

The V call is TRBV28, the J call TRBJ1-2; possibly TRBD1 for D (5 bases). The V and J ends lost 5 bases and 0 bases respectively, with 13 bases between them. This CDR3 has 15 residues. CDR1 MDHEN and CDR2 SYDVKM come from the germline V gene. CDR3 residues: CASSQMPGANYGYTF. The CDR3, as DNA: TGTGCCAGCAGTCAAATGCCGGGGGCTAACTATGGCTACACCTTC.

This clonotype was detected a few times. V gene TRBV20-1 combines with J gene TRBJ2-3, with 7 bases identical to TRBD2. The CDR3 spans 15 residues. The germline V gene encodes CDR1 DFQATT and CDR2 SNEGSKA (reference sequence). The V and J ends lost 4 bases and 0 bases, in that order; junction bases with no gene match: 7. DNA for the CDR3: TGCAGTGCTACCGAGCTAGCGGCTAGCACAGATACGCAGTATTTT. Amino acid sequence: CSATELAASTDTQYF.

V is TRBV20-1 and J is TRBJ2-5, with 14 bases aligning to TRBD2. V gave up 0 bases and J gave up 5 bases; unmatched junction bases: 8. This CDR3 comprises 17 residues. The V gene's germline CDR1 is DFQATT and CDR2 SNEGSKA (reference sequence). The CDR3 nucleotides are TGCAGTGCTAGAGATCTCCCAGGACTAGCGGGAGGCGAGACCCAGTACTTC. Amino acids: CSARDLPGLAGGETQYF.

The CDR3 here is CATDKGLANSGANVLTF. CDR3 coding DNA: TGTGCCACCGACAAAGGACTAGCAAACTCTGGGGCCAACGTCCTGACTTTC. The V and J genes are TRBV7-7 and TRBJ2-6; TRBD2 matches at 8 bases. Germline V gene data show CDR1 as SSHAT and CDR2 as FNYEAQ (reference sequence). J lost 0 bases, V lost 10 bases, and 11 bases had no gene match. The CDR3 extends over 17 amino acids.

A few counts support this clonotype. V gene TRBV7-2 combines with J gene TRBJ2-1; 14 positions agree with TRBD2. CDR3 length equals 15 residues. The germline gives CDR1 SGHTA, CDR2 FQGNSA. The V gene end was trimmed by 7 bases and the J gene end by 15 bases; junction bases not matched to a gene: 14. The CDR3, as DNA: TGTGCCAGCACCCCCGGACTAGCGGGAGGAGGAAGTAGGTTCTTC. Amino acid sequence: CASTPGLAGGGSRFF. Full variable domain (rest looked up from reference TRBV7-2 and TRBJ2-1): GAGVSQSPSNKVTEKGKDVELRCDPISGHTALYWYRQSLGQGLEFLIYFQGNSAPDKSGLPSDRFSAERTGGSVSTLTIQRTQQEDSAVYLCASTPGLAGGGSRFFGPGTRLTVL.

This clonotype was counted between two and nine times. The chain has TRBV6-5 and TRBJ1-1; D gene uncertain. V gave up 2 bases and J gave up 1 base, with 8 bases separating them. Germline V gives CDR1 MNHEY, CDR2 SVGAGI. This CDR3 region has 14 residues. This CDR3 reads CASSYEIRNTEAFF. The CDR3 bases are TGTGCCAGCAGTTACGAGATTCGGAACACTGAAGCTTTCTTT.

This chain connects TRBV18 to TRBJ2-1; TRBD2 matches at 12 bases. The CDR3 has 15 amino acids. In germline, CDR1 is KGHSH, CDR2 LQKENI. After removal of 6 bases from V and 9 bases from J, the junction contained 9 bases not matched to a gene. In DNA form, the CDR3 reads TGTGCCAGCTCGCGACTAGCGGGAGAAGGGGCTGAGCAGTTCTTC. As protein: CASSRLAGEGAEQFF.

This clonotype was seen a few times. The genes are TRBV2 and TRBJ2-5; 7 positions match TRBD2. Germline CDR1 is SNHLY and CDR2 is FYNNEI. This CDR3 is built from 13 residues. V dropped 2 bases and J dropped 5; count of bases not matched to a gene: 2. The CDR3 DNA follows: TGTGCCAGCAGTGAATTGCGGGGGGAGACCCAGTACTTC. It encodes CASSELRGETQYF.